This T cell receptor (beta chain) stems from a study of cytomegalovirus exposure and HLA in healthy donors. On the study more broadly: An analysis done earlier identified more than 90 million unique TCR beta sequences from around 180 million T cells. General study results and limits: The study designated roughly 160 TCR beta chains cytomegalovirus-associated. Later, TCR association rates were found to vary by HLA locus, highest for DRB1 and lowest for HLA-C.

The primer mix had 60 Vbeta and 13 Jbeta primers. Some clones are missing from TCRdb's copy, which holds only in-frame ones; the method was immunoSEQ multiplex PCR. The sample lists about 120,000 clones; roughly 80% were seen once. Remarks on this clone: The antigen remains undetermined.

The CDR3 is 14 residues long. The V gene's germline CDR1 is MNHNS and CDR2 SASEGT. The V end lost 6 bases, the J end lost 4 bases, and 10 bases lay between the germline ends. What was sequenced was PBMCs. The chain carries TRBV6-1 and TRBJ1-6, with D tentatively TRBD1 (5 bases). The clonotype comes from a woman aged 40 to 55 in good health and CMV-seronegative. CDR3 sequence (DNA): TGTGCCAGCAGGACGACAGTTTATAATTCACCCCTCCACTTT. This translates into CASRTTVYNSPLHF.